The 22 T cell receptor beta chains below all came from one sample that was sequenced in a study of T cell therapy after organ transplantation. The time point denotes: 20-29 weeks after completion of therapy. These receptors have no identified antigens. Clones were read by immunoSEQ multiplex PCR, and TCRdb kept only the in-frame ones, dropping some. The sample lists over 20,000 clones, around 84% occurring once. The sample here was CD8+ T cells from blood, taken after autologous CMV-specific T cell therapy. The receptor set was obtained from a human patient who had received a solid organ transplant and had CMV disease. Part of the T cell pool may stem from the graft donor.

CDR3 protein: CASSLGGGGNQPQHF. The DNA of the CDR3 is TGTGCCAGTAGCTTGGGGGGTGGAGGCAATCAGCCCCAGCATTTT. The chain recombines TRBV19 with TRBJ1-5; D is possibly TRBD1 (5 bases). CDR1 and CDR2 (germline): LNHDA, SQIVND (reference sequence). The CDR3 runs 15 residues. Trimming stripped 6 bases from V and 2 bases from J, with 14 bases between.

The V gene is TRBV7-9, the J gene TRBJ1-1, with D possibly being TRBD1 (5 bases). Trimming pared 7 bases from V and 10 bases from J, leaving 22 bases between. Germline lookup yields CDR1 SEHNR and CDR2 FQNEAQ (reference sequence). The CDR3 is 14 residues long. The CDR3 region is CASIPSGTWSRAFF. Here the CDR3 DNA reads TGTGCCAGCATCCCCTCCGGGACTTGGAGTAGAGCTTTCTTT.

The chain links TRBV18 to TRBJ2-7, with TRBD2 matching over 7 bases. The ends lost 2 bases at V and 5 bases at J; junction bases unmatched: 6. Germline V gene lookup returns CDR1 KGHSH and CDR2 LQKENI. This CDR3 contains 14 residues. For the CDR3, the DNA is TGTGCCAGCTCACCAGACGCGGGAGCCCACGAGCAGTACTTC. Protein product: CASSPDAGAHEQYF.

The chain employs TRBV6-1 and TRBJ1-2; 7 nucleotides agree with TRBD1. V shed 2 bases and J 2 bases; nucleotides not matched to a gene: 8. This CDR3 contains 16 residues. Per the germline V gene, CDR1 is MNHNS and CDR2 is SASEGT. DNA for the CDR3: TGTGCCAGCAGTGAATTTGGATGGGGACAGAACTATGGCTACACCTTC. This codes for CASSEFGWGQNYGYTF.

The CDR3 bases are TGTGCCAGCAGCTCTTTTCGTCCGGGACAGGGTTACGGCTACACCTTC. Translation: CASSSFRPGQGYGYTF. The chain links TRBV7-2 to TRBJ1-2; 9 nucleotides match TRBD1. There are 16 residues in the CDR3. Germline V gives CDR1 SGHTA, CDR2 FQGNSA. With V trimmed by 4 bases and J by 8 bases, 14 bases remained unmatched.

This chain connects TRBV29-1 to TRBJ2-2; TRBD2 is a possible D gene (6 bases). The CDR3 runs to 14 residues. With 1 base removed from V and 2 bases from J, the gap between germline ends came to 8 bases. Germline CDR1 SQVTM, CDR2 ANQGSEA. CDR3 DNA sequence: TGCAGCGTTGAAGGGCGGGAAAACACCGGGGAGCTGTTTTTT. Its protein product is CSVEGRENTGELFF.

The chain combines TRBV6-6 with TRBJ2-7; 12 nucleotides line up with TRBD1. The germline gives CDR1 MNHNY, CDR2 SVGAGI (reference sequence). V lost 8 bases and J lost 6; bases outside the gene matches: 5. This CDR3 spans 13 amino acids. The CDR3 DNA is TGTGCCAGCGTGGGACAGGGGGCCCTCGAGCAGTACTTC. It is translated as CASVGQGALEQYF.

The chain carries TRBV6-6 and TRBJ2-2; weak D call: TRBD1 (6 bases). V lost 2 bases to trimming and J lost 7 bases, with 17 bases between them. Germline lookup yields CDR1 MNHNY and CDR2 SVGAGI (reference sequence). The CDR3 loop spans 16 amino acids. The CDR3 loop is CASSYGETGQGGELFF. The CDR3 nucleotides are TGTGCCAGCAGTTACGGTGAAACAGGGCAGGGCGGGGAGCTGTTTTTT.

The chain joins TRBV7-6 to TRBJ1-1; the D gene is possibly TRBD1 (5 bases). The CDR3 is 15 residues long. V lost 5 bases, J lost 4 bases, and 17 bases lay in between. Per the germline V gene, CDR1 is SGHVS and CDR2 is FNYEAQ. The CDR3 region has the DNA TGTGCCAGCAGCGCAAGCTACCGGGGGGGCACTGAAGCTTTCTTT. Amino acid sequence: CASSASYRGGTEAFF.

The gene calls are TRBV2 and TRBJ1-1; no firm D call. This CDR3 is built from 13 residues. The germline V gene encodes CDR1 SNHLY and CDR2 FYNNEI. Between the trimmed V and J ends, which lost 3 bases and 1 base, there was a span of 6 bases. CDR3 coding DNA: TGTGCCAGCAGTGACTATAAGAACACTGAAGCTTTCTTT. Its translation: CASSDYKNTEAFF.

J is TRBJ1-5 and V is TRBV6-5, with D possibly being TRBD1 (5 bases). Germline V gives CDR1 MNHEY, CDR2 SVGAGI. CDR3 length equals 14 residues. Trimming took off 2 bases at V and 6 bases at J, with 11 bases between the two ends. The CDR3 DNA reads as TGTGCCAGCAGTTACGGCGGGACGGCTCAGCCCCAGCATTTT. Its translation is CASSYGGTAQPQHF.

This clone has a single count. V and J are TRBV6-5 and TRBJ1-1, with D uncertain. Per the germline V gene, CDR1 is MNHEY and CDR2 is SVGAGI. The CDR3 has 12 residues. V was trimmed by 5 bases and J by 1 base, leaving 5 bases between them. The CDR3 here is CASSQANTEAFF. CDR3 in DNA: TGTGCCAGCAGTCAGGCGAACACTGAAGCTTTCTTT.

The CDR3 spells CAISEFRGPVSGANVLTF. Written as DNA, the CDR3 is TGTGCCATCAGTGAGTTCCGGGGGCCGGTCTCTGGGGCCAACGTCCTGACTTTC. This sequence joins TRBV10-3 and TRBJ2-6; D assignment may be TRBD1 or TRBD2 (6 bases each). The CDR3 covers 18 residues. Per germline, CDR1 ENHRY and CDR2 SYGVKD. Trimming took off 1 base at V and 0 bases at J, with 13 bases between the two ends.

The CDR3 DNA is TGTGCCAGCAGCAATCGGAAGCTGGGGGCAACTAATGAAAAACTGTTTTTT. As protein: CASSNRKLGATNEKLFF. The chain employs TRBV14 and TRBJ1-4; TRBD1 is a possible D gene (5 bases). The CDR3 has 17 residues. The V gene lost 5 bases and the J gene lost 0 bases, with 16 bases spanning the gap. Germline V CDR1 and CDR2: SGHDN, FVKESK.

This chain connects TRBV27 to TRBJ2-1; D is tentatively TRBD1 or TRBD2 (6 bases each). The germline CDR1 and CDR2 sequences are MNHEY and SMNVEV (reference sequence). V lost 3 bases and J lost 2, with 14 bases in between. This CDR3 has 16 amino acids. CDR3 in DNA: TGTGCCAGCAGTTTTCTCGGAGGGGGACCCTACAATGAGCAGTTCTTC. Its protein is CASSFLGGGPYNEQFF.

J is TRBJ2-1 and V is TRBV27, with TRBD2 as a possible D gene (5 bases). The germline V gene has CDR1 MNHEY and CDR2 SMNVEV (reference sequence). V was shortened by 7 bases and J by 0 bases, with 10 bases between the two germline ends. The CDR3 totals 14 residues. This CDR3 is CASMSGSSYNEQFF. CDR3 coding DNA: TGTGCCAGCATGAGCGGCAGCTCCTACAATGAGCAGTTCTTC.

The chain combines TRBV4-3 with TRBJ2-1, with a weak D call TRBD2 (6 bases). V was trimmed by 1 base and J by 7 bases, leaving 17 bases between them. CDR1 and CDR2 (germline): LGHNA, YSLEER. There are 16 residues in the CDR3. The CDR3 nucleotides are TGCGCCAGCAGCCAAGCATTCTCGGGAGAGTTAAATGAGCAGTTCTTC. It translates to CASSQAFSGELNEQFF.

The chain uses TRBV9 and TRBJ2-7; D not resolved. Germline CDR1 is SGDLS and CDR2 is YYNGEE. V gave up 0 bases and J gave up 0 bases, with 7 bases separating them. The CDR3 covers 14 residues. CDR3 sequence: CASSVGEVSYEQYF. For the CDR3, the DNA is TGTGCCAGCAGCGTAGGCGAAGTCTCCTACGAGCAGTACTTC.

The CDR3 DNA is TGTGCCAGCAGCTTAGGGAGTGTGAACGAGCAGTACTTC. It yields the protein CASSLGSVNEQYF. The chain uses TRBV7-2 and TRBJ2-7, with D hard to call. V was pared by 1 base and J by 5 bases, with 9 bases between. The CDR3 covers 13 residues. Per the germline V gene, CDR1 is SGHTA and CDR2 is FQGNSA.

The V and J genes are TRBV5-1 and TRBJ1-4; TRBD1 aligns across 9 bases. Germline assignment: CDR1 SGHRS and CDR2 YFSETQ. V dropped 1 base and J dropped 4; count of bases not matched to a gene: 11. This CDR3 is built from 18 residues. The CDR3 spells CASSLLTGQGFDNEKLFF. The CDR3 region has the DNA TGCGCCAGCAGCTTGTTAACAGGACAGGGGTTCGATAATGAAAAACTGTTTTTT.

The J gene is TRBJ2-1, the V gene TRBV9; a possible D gene is TRBD2 (6 bases). CDR3 length equals 15 residues. V was clipped by 4 bases and J by 6 bases, with 17 bases between them. Germline values: CDR1 SGDLS, CDR2 YYNGEE. The CDR3 protein is CASSNGGYTANEQFF. CDR3 sequence (DNA): TGTGCCAGCAGCAACGGGGGATACACCGCCAATGAGCAGTTCTTC. Looking up the rest from reference TRBV9 and TRBJ2-1 gives the full variable domain: DSGVTQTPKHLITATGQRVTLRCSPRSGDLSVYWYQQSLDQGLQFLIQYYNGEERAKGNILERFSAQQFPDLHSELNLSSLELGDSALYFCASSNGGYTANEQFFGPGTRLTVL.

J is TRBJ1-3 and V is TRBV28; no clear D. Looked up from germline, CDR1 is MDHEN and CDR2 is SYDVKM. This CDR3 is built from 13 residues. The V gene lost 4 bases and the J gene lost 4 bases, with 8 bases spanning the gap. DNA of the CDR3: TGTGCCAGCAGTTCGTTTCAGGGAAACACCATATATTTT. Amino acid sequence: CASSSFQGNTIYF. The full variable domain, with the rest looked up from reference TRBV28 and TRBJ1-3, is DVKVTQSSRYLVKRTGEKVFLECVQDMDHENMFWYRQDPGLGLRLIYFSYDVKMKEKGDIPEGYSVSREKKERFSLILESASTNQTSMYLCASSSFQGNTIYFGEGSWLTVV.